In its sample, the clone carrying this T cell receptor beta chain was seen a few times. The CDR3 has 14 amino acids. Germline CDR1 and CDR2: SGHTA and FQGNSA. Trimming took 5 bases from V and 2 from J, leaving 12 bases between them. These data originate in a study of response to subunit inactivated influenza vaccine. TCRdb reprocessed the RT-PCR reads via MiXCR and lists one record per CDR3 protein. This table has hundreds of thousands of distinct CDR3 sequences, roughly 10% appearing once. The chain is built from TRBV7-2 and TRBJ2-5, with D perhaps matching TRBD1 (6 bases). The sequence was obtained from a man in his fifties who received an inactivated influenza vaccine. The sequences come from PBMCs from blood, collected on the day of vaccination. CDR3 loop: CASSHRAPQETQYF. CDR3 bases: TGTGCCAGCAGCCACAGGGCCCCACAAGAGACCCAGTACTTC.